Listed below are T cell receptor beta chains from one sample, sequenced in a study of cytomegalovirus exposure and HLA in healthy donors. This table comes from immunoSEQ multiplex PCR, and its TCRdb copy is limited to in-frame clones, with some not included. The sample consists of around 300,000 clones, around 90% of them appearing once. The sequencing input was PBMCs. These TCRs come from a man aged 25-45 years in good health and CMV-seronegative. CDR3s include the opening cysteine and the closing phenylalanine or tryptophan. A D gene is named only where the DNA matches it firmly. Only some rows state a clone size, as once, few, many or a class for expanded clones.

v_gene,j_gene,d_gene,abundance,CDR3nt,CDR3aa
TRBV18,TRBJ2-3,.,.,TGTGCCAGCTCACAACAGGGTCACACAGATACGCAGTATTTT,CASSQQGHTDTQYF
TRBV7-2,TRBJ1-2,TRBD1,few,TGTGCCAGCAGCCGGGTGACAGGGGCGCTCGGTGGCTACACCTTC,CASSRVTGALGGYTF
TRBV10-1,TRBJ2-1,TRBD1,once,TGCGCCAGCAGTGGTGGGACAGAGAATGAGCAGTTCTTC,CASSGGTENEQFF
TRBV9,TRBJ1-5,.,.,TGTGCCAGCAGCGTAGGGGAGGGTGTTAACCAGCCCCAGCATTTT,CASSVGEGVNQPQHF
TRBV6-5,TRBJ2-7,TRBD1,.,TGTGCCAGCAGTTACGGGACAGGGGGAGAGCAGTACTTC,CASSYGTGGEQYF
TRBV21-1,TRBJ1-2,.,once,TGTGCCAGCAGCAAAAAAGGACAGGGAGATGGCTACACCTTC,CASSKKGQGDGYTF
TRBV2,TRBJ1-2,.,once,TGTGCCAGCAGTCCAGGATCTAACTATGGCTACACCTTC,CASSPGSNYGYTF
TRBV19,TRBJ1-2,.,.,TGTGCCAGTAGTATAGGCCACAGGGCGGACGGAAGTGGTAACTATGGCTACACCTTC,CASSIGHRADGSGNYGYTF
TRBV5-1,TRBJ2-7,.,few,TGCGCCAGCCGACTCGACAGGGGAGGGGAGCAGTACTTC,CASRLDRGGEQYF
TRBV6-5,TRBJ1-6,.,.,TGTGCCAGCAGAGACAGCCTACCCCATAATTCACCCCTCCACTTT,CASRDSLPHNSPLHF
TRBV4-1,TRBJ2-1,TRBD2,.,TGCGCCAGCAGCCCCGGGGGGATCTCCTACAATGAGCAGTTCTTC,CASSPGGISYNEQFF
TRBV27,TRBJ2-1,TRBD2,.,TGTGCCAGCAGTTGGACTAGCGGGGGGGCAGTGGATGAGCAGTTCTTC,CASSWTSGGAVDEQFF
TRBV6-1,TRBJ2-5,.,.,TGTGCCAGCAGTAGGGGTCAGCAAGAGACCCAGTACTTC,CASSRGQQETQYF
TRBV7-2,TRBJ2-1,TRBD2,.,TGTGCCAGCAACTCGCCTCTAGCGGGGGGGTTCCACAATGAGCAGTTCTTC,CASNSPLAGGFHNEQFF
TRBV9,TRBJ2-7,.,.,TGTGCCAGCAGCGTAGCCCAGGGTGGCTCCTACGAGCAGTACTTC,CASSVAQGGSYEQYF
TRBV5-1,TRBJ1-6,TRBD1,.,TGCGCCAGCAGCTCAGGCGGGACAGGCGATAATTCACCCCTCCACTTT,CASSSGGTGDNSPLHF
TRBV7-9,TRBJ2-1,TRBD1,.,TGTGCCAGCACCTCGGGACAGTACAATGAGCAGTTCTTC,CASTSGQYNEQFF
TRBV15,TRBJ1-2,.,.,TGTGCCACCAGCACAGGGGCTAACTATGGCTACACCTTC,CATSTGANYGYTF
TRBV27,TRBJ1-1,TRBD1,.,TGTGCCAGCAGTACCCCCAGGGGGGTAGGGAGCACTGAAGCTTTCTTT,CASSTPRGVGSTEAFF
TRBV30,TRBJ2-2,TRBD2,.,TGTGCCTGGAGTGTAGCTAGCGGGGGGCCTAACACCGGGGAGCTGTTTTTT,CAWSVASGGPNTGELFF
TRBV2,TRBJ1-6,.,few,TGTGCCAGCAGGAGTAATTCACCCCTCCACTTT,CASRSNSPLHF
TRBV4-2,TRBJ2-6,TRBD2,.,TGTGCCAGCAGCCAAGGATCAGCGGGGGGTAGCTCTGGGGCCAACGTCCTGACTTTC,CASSQGSAGGSSGANVLTF
TRBV10-1,TRBJ1-1,.,.,TGCGCCAGCAGTGAGTCTGGTCGTACAGAAGCTTTCTTT,CASSESGRTEAFF
TRBV27,TRBJ2-1,.,.,TGTGCCAGCAGTTTACAGAGTCAGGGGAATGAGCAGTTCTTC,CASSLQSQGNEQFF
TRBV4-1,TRBJ1-1,.,.,TGCGCCAGCAGCCAAGATTTGAGAAGCAGGGTACAGAACACTGAAGCTTTCTTT,CASSQDLRSRVQNTEAFF
TRBV2,TRBJ2-7,.,.,TGTGCCAGCCGGGGGGCAACTAGCGCGGGCTCCTACGAGCAGTACTTC,CASRGATSAGSYEQYF
TRBV9,TRBJ1-1,.,.,TGTGCCAGCAGCGTAGTCCGCGGAACGAGTGACACTGAAGCTTTCTTT,CASSVVRGTSDTEAFF
TRBV6-5,TRBJ1-2,TRBD1,.,TGTGCCAGCAGCCCGACAGGGGGGAATGGCTACACCTTC,CASSPTGGNGYTF
TRBV5-1,TRBJ2-1,.,.,TGCGCCAGCAGCTTGGCCGATAGATACAATGAGCAGTTCTTC,CASSLADRYNEQFF
TRBV6-6,TRBJ1-2,.,once,TGTGCCAGCAGTTACTCAGGAGCTAACTATGGCTACACCTTC,CASSYSGANYGYTF
TRBV7-2,TRBJ1-5,TRBD1,.,TGTGCCAGCAGCTTAGAGGGGCCAGGACAGGGTAAAAATCAGCCCCAGCATTTT,CASSLEGPGQGKNQPQHF
TRBV6-5,TRBJ2-7,TRBD1,.,TGTGCCAGCAGTTCTTTTCAGGGGGCCTACGAGCAGTACTTC,CASSSFQGAYEQYF
TRBV7-9,TRBJ2-7,TRBD2,.,TGTGCCAGCAGCCCGGGGGGATACGAGCAGTACTTC,CASSPGGYEQYF
TRBV6-6,TRBJ2-7,TRBD1,.,TGTGCCAGCAGCAGGGTGGTGGGACAGGGATACGAGCAGTACTTC,CASSRVVGQGYEQYF
TRBV5-1,TRBJ2-4,.,.,TGCGCCAGCAGCTTGTACGGTGGCGGATCCAAAAACATTCAGTACTTC,CASSLYGGGSKNIQYF